The 31 T cell receptor beta chains below come from one sample, sequenced in a study of T cell responses to AZD1222 COVID-19 vaccine (dated by TCRdb to the early 2020s). Library generation was performed with the immunoSEQ multiplex PCR assay. Held by TCRdb, this immuneACCESS table contains in-frame sequences only and omits some clones. Under half of the omission traces to an unresolved V gene where checked; the cause of the rest is unknown. The sample data list under 170,000 clones, and approximately 92% of these were observed just once. About 3.3% of the sample lies in the top ten. The intended sense of this specimen's time point label: about 28 days (+/-7) after the second vaccine dose. Sequenced here: peripheral blood, sampled 28 days after the second AZD1222 dose. Every receptor here comes from an adult who received the AZD1222 COVID-19 vaccine.

The chain links TRBV7-3 to TRBJ2-1; no clear D gene. This CDR3 is built from 12 residues. Germline V CDR1 and CDR2: SGHTA, FQGTGA. The V gene lost 1 base and the J gene lost 9 bases, with 7 bases spanning the gap. The CDR3 bases are TGTGCCAGCAGCTTAATGGATAGTGAGCAGTTCTTC. Translation: CASSLMDSEQFF.

The rearrangement links TRBV5-1 to TRBJ2-1; 7 bases fit TRBD1. J was trimmed by 3 bases and V by 3 bases; bases with no gene match: 12. This CDR3 has 17 residues. Germline V gives CDR1 SGHRS, CDR2 YFSETQ. CDR3 bases: TGCGCCAGCAGCTCCCGACTTACAGGGGCCGGCTACAATGAGCAGTTCTTC. Translating gives CASSSRLTGAGYNEQFF.

V gene TRBV6-2 or TRBV6-3 combines with J gene TRBJ2-7; maybe TRBD2 (5 bases). The germline V gene encodes CDR1 MNHEY and CDR2 SVGEGT. V dropped 4 bases and J dropped 6 bases, with 16 bases sitting between them. The CDR3 has 14 amino acids. This CDR3 reads CASSSSRGGVEQYF. Written as DNA, the CDR3 is TGTGCCAGCAGTTCTTCACGGGGTGGTGTCGAGCAGTACTTC.

The chain combines TRBV27 with TRBJ1-4; D is perhaps TRBD1 (5 bases). Germline V gene data show CDR1 as MNHEY and CDR2 as SMNVEV (reference sequence). This CDR3 is 14 amino acids long. The ends were cut back, 8 bases at V and 3 bases at J, with 13 bases in the middle. Here the CDR3 reads CASRTREPNEKLFF. CDR3 sequence (DNA): TGTGCCAGCCGGACCAGGGAGCCTAATGAAAAACTGTTTTTT.

V is TRBV27 and J is TRBJ1-2, with no clear D. The V and J ends lost 6 bases and 1 base respectively, with 9 bases between them. Germline CDR1 MNHEY, CDR2 SMNVEV (reference sequence). CDR3 length: 13 residues. In DNA form, the CDR3 reads TGTGCCAGCAGGGTAGGGATTAACTATGGCTACACCTTC. It codes for CASRVGINYGYTF.

This clone appeared a few times. This rearrangement joins TRBV11-3 to TRBJ1-3; maybe TRBD1 (5 bases). V lost 4 bases and J 0 bases, leaving 10 bases between the germline ends. The CDR3 spans 15 residues. Germline V CDR1 and CDR2: SGHNT, YENEEA. CDR3 bases: TGTGCCAGCAGCTCCGGGACCGACTCTGGAAACACCATATATTTT. It translates to CASSSGTDSGNTIYF.

The chain combines TRBV7-2 with TRBJ1-2; 7 bases align to TRBD1. Germline values: CDR1 SGHTA, CDR2 FQGNSA. CDR3 length equals 15 residues. The V gene end was trimmed by 5 bases and the J gene end by 3 bases; junction bases not matched to a gene: 9. The chain's CDR3 is CASSLSRQGDYGYTF. The CDR3, as DNA: TGTGCCAGCAGCCTATCACGTCAGGGGGACTATGGCTACACCTTC. The full variable domain, in which reference TRBV7-2 and TRBJ1-2 provide the parts outside the CDR3, is GAGVSQSPSNKVTEKGKDVELRCDPISGHTALYWYRQSLGQGLEFLIYFQGNSAPDKSGLPSDRFSAERTGGSVSTLTIQRTQQEDSAVYLCASSLSRQGDYGYTFGSGTRLTVV.

The chain carries TRBV29-1 and TRBJ1-2; a weak D match, TRBD1 (6 bases). V lost 4 bases to trimming and J lost 3 bases, with 15 bases between them. The CDR3 loop spans 14 amino acids. Germline V gene data show CDR1 as SQVTM and CDR2 as ANQGSEA. CDR3 DNA: TGCAGCGTTGTGGAAGGCAGGGGCGACTATGGCTACACCTTC. This sequence encodes CSVVEGRGDYGYTF.

The chain uses TRBV18 and TRBJ1-1; TRBD1 aligns across 8 bases. The CDR3 has 14 amino acids. Germline V gene sequence: CDR1 KGHSH, CDR2 LQKENI. The J segment lost 5 bases and the V segment lost 3 bases, leaving 5 bases of the junction unmatched. For the CDR3, the DNA is TGTGCCAGCTCACCCGGACAGGGAGGGACTGAAGCTTTCTTT. Its translation: CASSPGQGGTEAFF.

The V gene is TRBV2, the J gene TRBJ2-1, with 9 bases identical to TRBD2. Germline-derived CDR1 and CDR2 are SNHLY and FYNNEI. The CDR3 is 15 amino acids. J was trimmed by 3 bases and V by 4 bases; bases with no gene match: 4. CDR3 amino acids: CASSGGRALYNEQFF. CDR3 bases: TGTGCCAGCAGTGGCGGGAGGGCCCTCTACAATGAGCAGTTCTTC.

The chain recombines TRBV2 with TRBJ1-2, with 7 bases fitting TRBD1. Germline-derived CDR1 and CDR2 are SNHLY and FYNNEI. Trimming at V came to 6 bases and at J to 4 bases, leaving 8 bases not matched to a gene. The CDR3 runs 14 residues. The CDR3 is CASRDTGTAYGYTF. The CDR3 DNA reads TGTGCCAGCAGGGATACCGGGACAGCCTATGGCTACACCTTC.

The chain uses TRBV30 and TRBJ1-2; TRBD1 matches 8 bases. CDR3 size: 14 residues. From germline, CDR1 is GTSNPN and CDR2 SVGIG (reference sequence). The trim removed 7 bases at V and 2 bases at J, leaving 9 bases unmatched. The CDR3 DNA sequence: TGTGCCTCTGGGACAGGCAACGACAACTATGGCTACACCTTC. This codes for CASGTGNDNYGYTF.

The chain carries TRBV6-5 and TRBJ2-1, with D uncertain. V lost 5 bases to trimming and J lost 8 bases, with 7 bases between them. Germline loops: CDR1 MNHEY, CDR2 SVGAGI. The CDR3 covers 11 residues. CDR3 coding DNA: TGTGCCAGCAGTCTTGGGTATGAGCAGTTCTTC. The encoded protein is CASSLGYEQFF.

The chain couples TRBV6-1 to TRBJ1-3, with D unclear. The CDR3 is 17 amino acids. The germline gives CDR1 MNHNS, CDR2 SASEGT. Trimming cost V 1 base and J 0 bases, with 13 bases left between them. CDR3 loop: CASSEVATGSSGNTIYF. The CDR3 bases are TGTGCCAGCAGTGAAGTCGCTACCGGGAGCTCTGGAAACACCATATATTTT.

This chain connects TRBV19 to TRBJ1-3; TRBD1 might be the D (5 bases). Germline V gene sequence: CDR1 LNHDA, CDR2 SQIVND (reference sequence). This CDR3 has 15 residues. Trimming pared 1 base from V and 0 bases from J, leaving 7 bases between. CDR3 coding DNA: TGTGCCAGTAGTATAGGACAGAGCTCTGGAAACACCATATATTTT. Residues: CASSIGQSSGNTIYF.

This clone was detected once. The gene calls are TRBV10-3 and TRBJ1-2; 7 nucleotides align to TRBD1. The CDR3 loop spans 12 amino acids. J lost 4 bases, V lost 8 bases, and 4 bases had no gene match. In germline, CDR1 is ENHRY, CDR2 SYGVKD. CDR3 nucleotides: TGTGCCATCCAGGGGGACAGCTATGGCTACACCTTC. Protein product: CAIQGDSYGYTF.

This chain uses TRBV2 with TRBJ1-5; the D gene is possibly TRBD1 (5 bases). V was clipped by 3 bases and J by 3 bases, with 9 bases between them. The CDR3 consists of 14 residues. Looked up from germline, CDR1 is SNHLY and CDR2 is FYNNEI. Here the CDR3 reads CASSEGTYNQPQHF. The CDR3 DNA is TGTGCCAGCAGTGAGGGGACGTACAATCAGCCCCAGCATTTT.

This clone was observed once. The CDR3 coding sequence is TGCGCCAGCAGCTTGGAAGCTGAAGCTTTCTTT. Translating gives CASSLEAEAFF. This rearrangement joins TRBV5-1 to TRBJ1-1; D gene unclear. Deletions cut 0 bases from V and 6 bases from J, with 3 bases between. This CDR3 comprises 11 residues. Germline values: CDR1 SGHRS, CDR2 YFSETQ.

The gene calls are TRBV15 and TRBJ1-2; D gene uncertain. Per the germline V gene, CDR1 is LNHNV and CDR2 is YYDKDF (reference sequence). Trimming took 1 base from V and 4 from J, leaving 4 bases between them. This CDR3 region has 12 residues. The CDR3 spells CATSRASYGYTF. For the CDR3, the DNA is TGTGCCACCAGCAGAGCGAGCTATGGCTACACCTTC.

The V and J genes are TRBV4-1 and TRBJ1-4, with D possibly being TRBD1 (5 bases). The germline V and J ends were trimmed by 0 bases and 6 bases, with 11 bases remaining between them. The CDR3 contains 15 residues. Germline V lookup: CDR1 MGHRA, CDR2 YSYEKL. The CDR3 DNA is TGCGCCAGCAGCCAAGATGCCCTAGGGGATGAAAAACTGTTTTTT. The encoded protein is CASSQDALGDEKLFF.

The chain employs TRBV28 and TRBJ1-4; perhaps TRBD1 as D (6 bases). The CDR3 is 16 residues long. Germline V gene sequence: CDR1 MDHEN, CDR2 SYDVKM. V was trimmed by 6 bases and J by 0 bases, leaving 14 bases between them. DNA of the CDR3: TGTGCCAGCAGCCTAGGAAGGGGGGCAACTAATGAAAAACTGTTTTTT. This codes for CASSLGRGATNEKLFF. Full variable domain (missing parts from reference TRBV28 and TRBJ1-4): DVKVTQSSRYLVKRTGEKVFLECVQDMDHENMFWYRQDPGLGLRLIYFSYDVKMKEKGDIPEGYSVSREKKERFSLILESASTNQTSMYLCASSLGRGATNEKLFFGSGTQLSVL.

V is TRBV10-1 and J is TRBJ1-4; no reliable D call. Looked up from germline, CDR1 is WNHNN and CDR2 is SYGVQD (reference sequence). CDR3 length: 17 residues. Trimming took 3 bases from V and 8 from J, leaving 22 bases between them. The CDR3 here is CASSDPAGYSGNEKLFF. The CDR3 DNA follows: TGCGCCAGCAGTGACCCGGCCGGGTATTCGGGAAACGAAAAACTGTTTTTT.

The chain couples TRBV29-1 to TRBJ2-7; 8 bases agree with TRBD2. Germline CDR1 and CDR2: SQVTM and ANQGSEA. The J segment lost 2 bases and the V segment lost 6 bases, leaving 3 bases of the junction unmatched. This CDR3 has 12 residues. The CDR3 nucleotides are TGCAGCGTCAGCGGGAGCACCTACGAGCAGTACTTC. It translates to CSVSGSTYEQYF.

The chain joins TRBV7-3 to TRBJ2-1, with D perhaps matching TRBD2 (5 bases). Deletions cut 5 bases from V and 0 bases from J, with 11 bases between. The germline V gene encodes CDR1 SGHTA and CDR2 FQGTGA. The CDR3 covers 15 residues. The DNA for the CDR3 is TGTGCCAGCAGCCAACTAGGCCGCTCCTACAATGAGCAGTTCTTC. As protein: CASSQLGRSYNEQFF.

The chain employs TRBV12-3 or TRBV12-4 and TRBJ2-1; D not resolved. The CDR3 has 13 residues. V was clipped by 7 bases and J by 0 bases, with 7 bases between them. This CDR3 reads CASKHSSYNEQFF. The DNA of the CDR3 is TGTGCCAGCAAGCACAGCTCCTACAATGAGCAGTTCTTC.

This chain connects TRBV7-3 to TRBJ2-5; TRBD1 is a possible D gene (5 bases). The length of the CDR3 is 15 residues. Per germline, CDR1 SGHTA and CDR2 FQGTGA. Between the trimmed V and J ends, which lost 5 bases and 0 bases, there was a span of 13 bases. The CDR3 region has the DNA TGTGCCAGCAGCCCGGGCAGGGCGAACCAAGAGACCCAGTACTTC. Translation: CASSPGRANQETQYF.

V usage is TRBV12-3 or TRBV12-4 and J usage is TRBJ1-6, with TRBD1 as a possible D gene (5 bases). Trimming removed 8 bases from V and 10 bases from J, with 12 bases in between. This CDR3 comprises 12 residues. Here the CDR3 reads CASGREGSPLHF. DNA of the CDR3: TGTGCCAGCGGCAGGGAAGGGTCACCCCTCCACTTT.

The rearrangement links TRBV27 to TRBJ1-1; TRBD1 matches 11 bases. Germline values: CDR1 MNHEY, CDR2 SMNVEV (reference sequence). V trimming: 5 bases; J trimming: 3 bases; junction bases outside the gene matches: 8. This CDR3 is 16 amino acids long. The CDR3 loop is CASSVRTGGGYTEAFF. In nucleotides, the CDR3 is TGTGCCAGCAGTGTTCGGACAGGGGGCGGGTACACTGAAGCTTTCTTT.

In nucleotides, the CDR3 is TGTGCCATCAGATCTTCCGGGACGGCTAATTCACCCCTCCACTTT. Translation: CAIRSSGTANSPLHF. The chain has TRBV10-3 and TRBJ1-6, with D possibly matching TRBD1 (5 bases). Per the germline V gene, CDR1 is ENHRY and CDR2 is SYGVKD. The ends were cut back, 6 bases at V and 6 bases at J, with 15 bases in the middle. The CDR3 runs 15 residues.

The V gene is TRBV10-2, the J gene TRBJ2-7; D is ambiguous. CDR1 is WSHSY, CDR2 SAAADI, per germline. The CDR3 length is 11 residues. The V gene lost 7 bases and the J gene lost 3 bases, with 7 bases spanning the gap. CDR3 protein: CASMNHYEQYF. CDR3 coding DNA: TGCGCCAGCATGAACCACTACGAGCAGTACTTC.

The chain has TRBV29-1 and TRBJ2-5, with 9 bases aligning to TRBD1. With V trimmed by 7 bases and J by 2 bases, 5 bases remained unmatched. This CDR3 is built from 13 residues. Germline loops: CDR1 SQVTM, CDR2 ANQGSEA. CDR3 region: CSAAGTGQETQYF. The CDR3 nucleotides read TGCAGCGCTGCCGGGACAGGGCAAGAGACCCAGTACTTC.